The clone carrying this TCR beta chain was counted between two and nine times. In the source study's methods: Nucleated cell counts were estimated from reference gene primer amplification. Some clones are missing from TCRdb's copy, which holds only in-frame ones; the method was immunoSEQ multiplex PCR. The DNA gave D and trimming, while V, J and clone size come from that table. The sample lists fewer than 200,000 clones, 65% to 85% occurring once. The sample belongs to a study of blood T cell repertoires in COVID-19. Trimming took off 5 bases at V and 0 bases at J, with 6 bases between the two ends. Per germline, CDR1 SGHRS and CDR2 YFSETQ. CDR3 length: 12 residues.

The source material was peripheral blood. V is TRBV5-1 and J is TRBJ2-7; weak D call: TRBD1 (5 bases). The origin of this receptor is a woman aged 80 or older with active or convalescent COVID-19. CDR3 sequence reads: CASRRGSYEQYF. CDR3 DNA: TGCGCCAGCAGAAGGGGCTCCTACGAGCAGTACTTC. The whole variable domain, remainder taken from reference TRBV5-1 and TRBJ2-7, is KAGVTQTPRYLIKTRGQQVTLSCSPISGHRSVSWYQQTPGQGLQFLFEYFSETQRNKGNFPGRFSGRQFSNSRSEMNVSTLELGDSALYLCASRRGSYEQYFGPGTRLTVT.